This entry lists 17 T cell receptor beta chains sequenced from one sample in a study of blood T cell repertoires in COVID-19. Sequencing was performed with immunoSEQ multiplex PCR; in TCRdb, only in-frame clones are kept and a portion is missing. The data hold a few hundred thousand clones, with roughly 90% observed a single time. The specimen sequenced was peripheral blood. These TCRs come from a young man who had recovered from COVID-19.

The chain is built from TRBV30 and TRBJ1-4; 7 positions match TRBD1. J was trimmed by 2 bases and V by 4 bases; bases with no gene match: 10. The CDR3 has 16 residues. CDR1 GTSNPN and CDR2 SVGIG come from the germline V gene (reference sequence). The CDR3 nucleotides are TGTGCCTGGACCGCGGGGACAGCATTTACTAATGAAAAACTGTTTTTT. Encoded protein: CAWTAGTAFTNEKLFF.

CDR3 residues: CASSPLGVPDYGYTF. The CDR3 region has the DNA TGTGCCAGCAGTCCCCTCGGGGTGCCTGACTATGGCTACACCTTC. The V gene is TRBV27, the J gene TRBJ1-2; D unclear. V lost 5 bases to trimming and J lost 3 bases, with 16 bases between them. CDR1 is MNHEY and CDR2 is SMNVEV in the germline V gene (reference sequence). The length of the CDR3 is 15 residues.

The chain links TRBV6-5 to TRBJ1-1; D ambiguous. With 8 bases removed from V and 1 base from J, the gap between germline ends came to 11 bases. Germline lookup yields CDR1 MNHEY and CDR2 SVGAGI. CDR3 length: 13 residues. CDR3 DNA: TGTGCCAGCCAGGCTCTTGGGAACACTGAAGCTTTCTTT. It translates to CASQALGNTEAFF.

This clone has just a few counts. The V and J genes are TRBV6-6 and TRBJ1-2; no firm D call. Germline CDR1 MNHNY, CDR2 SVGAGI (reference sequence). Trimming pared 0 bases from V and 2 bases from J, leaving 4 bases between. This CDR3 spans 13 amino acids. Here the CDR3 reads CASSYSGNYGYTF. CDR3 DNA sequence: TGTGCCAGCAGTTACTCTGGCAACTATGGCTACACCTTC.

CDR3 amino acids: CASSRTGPNEKLFF. The CDR3 nucleotides are TGTGCCAGTAGTCGGACAGGACCTAATGAAAAACTGTTTTTT. The rearrangement uses TRBV19 and TRBJ1-4, with 7 bases identical to TRBD1. CDR1 is LNHDA and CDR2 is SQIVND in the germline V gene (reference sequence). The CDR3 totals 14 residues. Unmatched junction bases numbered 3, after V lost 5 bases and J lost 3 bases.

This clone was counted only a few times. V usage is TRBV2 and J usage is TRBJ2-3; 9 nucleotides match TRBD2. V was clipped by 5 bases and J by 5 bases; unmatched bases: 11. The germline V gene encodes CDR1 SNHLY and CDR2 FYNNEI. The CDR3 runs 16 residues. The CDR3 DNA reads TGTGCCAGCAGTCCCTTGGCGGGGGGGAGGGGAGATACGCAGTATTTT. This translates into CASSPLAGGRGDTQYF.

The V gene is TRBV7-2, the J gene TRBJ2-1, with a tentative D call TRBD1 (5 bases). The germline V gene has CDR1 SGHTA and CDR2 FQGNSA. Trimming took off 4 bases at V and 9 bases at J, with 10 bases between the two ends. This CDR3 is built from 12 residues. CDR3 protein: CASSSQGLEQFF. In DNA, the CDR3 is TGTGCCAGCAGCTCGCAGGGTCTTGAGCAGTTCTTC. The full variable domain, rest sourced from reference TRBV7-2 and TRBJ2-1, is GAGVSQSPSNKVTEKGKDVELRCDPISGHTALYWYRQSLGQGLEFLIYFQGNSAPDKSGLPSDRFSAERTGGSVSTLTIQRTQQEDSAVYLCASSSQGLEQFFGPGTRLTVL.

The sample holds one count of this clone. The genes are TRBV7-9 and TRBJ1-4, with D unclear. This CDR3 is built from 12 residues. Germline V CDR1 and CDR2: SEHNR, FQNEAQ (reference sequence). Deletions cut 4 bases from V and 5 bases from J, with 5 bases between. The CDR3, as DNA: TGTGCCAGCAGCTCTACGAATGAAAAACTGTTTTTT. This sequence encodes CASSSTNEKLFF.

This chain joins TRBV5-6 and TRBJ2-1; TRBD2 matches at 15 bases. Losses at the gene ends were 2 bases for V and 4 bases for J; bases not matched to a gene: 4. Germline CDR1 reads SGHDT; CDR2 reads YYEEEE. The CDR3 runs 17 residues. The CDR3: CASSLWGLAGGYNEQFF. The CDR3 coding sequence is TGTGCCAGCAGCTTATGGGGACTAGCGGGGGGTTACAATGAGCAGTTCTTC.

The chain carries TRBV6-5 and TRBJ1-2; a weak D match, TRBD1 (6 bases). This CDR3 has 12 amino acids. V lost 5 bases and J 8 bases, leaving 12 bases between the germline ends. In germline, CDR1 is MNHEY, CDR2 SVGAGI. CDR3: CASSLQGGGYTF. The CDR3 region has the DNA TGTGCCAGCAGTCTACAGGGCGGGGGCTACACCTTC.

This clone occurred once. The chain links TRBV15 to TRBJ1-5; TRBD1 aligns across 8 bases. The germline V gene has CDR1 LNHNV and CDR2 YYDKDF (reference sequence). V lost 3 bases, J lost 4 bases, and 2 bases stayed unmatched. There are 14 residues in the CDR3. Here the CDR3 DNA reads TGTGCCACCAGCAGGGACAGGGAAAATCAGCCCCAGCATTTT. It translates to CATSRDRENQPQHF.

V gene TRBV27 combines with J gene TRBJ2-1, with TRBD2 matching 10 bases. The CDR3 runs 15 residues. The germline V gene encodes CDR1 MNHEY and CDR2 SMNVEV (reference sequence). Trimming removed 6 bases from V and 5 bases from J; junction bases left unmatched: 7. The CDR3 loop is CASRGASGGHNEQFF. CDR3 bases: TGTGCCAGCAGGGGAGCTAGCGGGGGCCACAATGAGCAGTTCTTC.

The chain is built from TRBV6-5 and TRBJ1-6; the match to TRBD1 covers 7 bases. The germline CDR1 and CDR2 sequences are MNHEY and SVGAGI. The CDR3 contains 15 residues. With V trimmed by 6 bases and J by 0 bases, 2 bases remained unmatched. As DNA, the CDR3 is TGTGCCAGCAGGGACAGGAGCTCCTATAATTCACCCCTCCACTTT. It codes for CASRDRSSYNSPLHF.

The genes are TRBV11-2 and TRBJ1-1, with a possible D match to TRBD1 (6 bases). The CDR3 contains 14 residues. The germline V gene encodes CDR1 SGHAT and CDR2 FQNNGV. V lost 4 bases to trimming and J lost 1 base, with 10 bases between them. The CDR3 spells CASSYRQENTEAFF. CDR3 nucleotide sequence: TGTGCCAGCAGCTATCGACAGGAGAACACTGAAGCTTTCTTT.

CDR3 coding DNA: TGTGCCAGCAGCCACTCTAGCGGGGACTACGAGCAGTACTTC. It translates to CASSHSSGDYEQYF. The V gene is TRBV3-1 (or the pseudogene TRBV3-2), the J gene TRBJ2-7, with 9 bases that match TRBD2. Germline lookup yields CDR1 LGHDT and CDR2 YNNKEL (reference sequence). This CDR3 contains 14 residues. J lost 3 bases, V lost 3 bases, and 3 bases had no gene match.

This clone was detected only once. The genes are TRBV11-2 and TRBJ2-1; 14 bases match TRBD2. The ends lost 4 bases at V and 4 bases at J; junction bases unmatched: 6. CDR3 length: 17 residues. Germline values: CDR1 SGHAT, CDR2 FQNNGV. The chain's CDR3 is CASSYGTSGSGYNEQFF. DNA for the CDR3: TGTGCCAGCAGCTATGGGACTAGCGGGAGTGGTTACAATGAGCAGTTCTTC.

The CDR3 reads CASSFYRGLGTGELFF. CDR3 bases: TGCGCCAGCAGCTTTTACAGGGGGCTAGGCACCGGGGAGCTGTTTTTT. The chain carries TRBV5-1 and TRBJ2-2; 9 bases are a match to TRBD1. Germline V gives CDR1 SGHRS, CDR2 YFSETQ. This CDR3 is 16 amino acids long. The junction had 6 bases not matched to a gene; V was cut back by 2 bases and J by 4 bases.